This T cell receptor beta chain comes out of a study of shared clonotypes between healthy human individuals (dated by TCRdb to about 2020). With regard to the full study: The cohort included a few men and a couple of women between 18 and 49 years of age. For each donor, CD4 naive and CD4 memory were each given three plates, CD8 naive was given two plates, and CD8 memory was given one plate. The study deeply sequenced blood TCR repertoires of about five healthy adults to estimate repertoire size and the extent of clonotype sharing between individuals. To increase sequencing depth and limit assay-specific biases, TCR repertoire library preparation and sequencing were carried out by different laboratories using diverse techniques. Leukapheresis yielded between about 0.8 and 9.5 billion PBMCs per donor. Study-level results and caveats: About 5% of naive CD4, more than 3% of naive CD8, about 2.5% of memory CD4, and 0.4% of memory CD8 clonotypes were shared across four donors. Pairwise subsampling led to the expectation that sequencing depth would affect the degree of clonotype sharing among donors. The genetic and exposure-history diversity represented was limited by the small number of donors. Larger estimated clonotype richness was generally found for naive subsets than for memory subsets. Even with the large sequencing depth, rarefaction of the sorted-subset datasets indicated that sequencing was incomplete. Sampling was restricted to blood, and TCR repertoires in tissues likely differ from the TCR repertoires found in blood. Compared with non-shared clonotypes, clonotypes shared by all four sorted-subset donors had higher generation probabilities.

Using the deep immunoSEQ assay, multiplex PCR amplified TCR CDR3 regions from genomic DNA. Extracted genomic DNA from each cell subset was spread evenly across all wells of several immunoSEQ 96-well plates, with each plate serving as a replicate. For sorted subsets, around 200 ng genomic DNA, equal to 25,000 to 35,000 T cell genomes, was loaded into each replicate PCR. The purified libraries were quantified using a Qubit 3.0 fluorometer, sized with a Bioanalyzer 2100, and then quantified again using the KAPA Library Quantification kit. A separate single-read 150-cycle Illumina NextSeq 550 flow cell was used to sequence each immunoSEQ 96-well plate. The paper's processing steps were these. Because the immunoSEQ output included only junctional sequences and no quality scores, the filtering could not be the same as the filtering used for full-length reads. Sequences were annotated with PyIR, a Python wrapper for IgBLAST v1.9, using IMGT germline references to assign V/J genes and CDR3. Any read was removed if the V/J assignment was weak (E-value above 1e-6), the CDR3 was missing, or the read contained stop codons, out-of-frame junctions, or ambiguous translated residues. V3J clonotypes were defined as sequences sharing an identical inferred V gene, J gene, and CDR3 amino acid sequence. Percentage overlap between repertoires was computed as shared unique clonotypes divided by the size of the smaller repertoire. RTK rarefaction, the Chao1 estimator, and Recon v2.1 estimates of unobserved clonotypes were used to assess repertoire richness. For all TCRbeta clonotypes obtained by the gDNA method from several donors, generation probabilities were computed with OLGA. This is the immuneACCESS table as TCRdb keeps it, with only in-frame sequences that have V and J called. A part of the clones is gone; compared with another copy, unresolved V genes explain less than half, and the rest is unexplained. V and J calls and clone size are copied from that table; D and trimming were computed from the DNA. This sample lists some 900,000 clones; about 80% were detected once. The ten largest clones capture about 1.5% of the sample.

Donors were healthy HIV-negative adults with no recently reported acute infections or vaccinations. Every donor was a Caucasian adult living in Nashville, Tennessee, USA. CD4+ T cells were enriched through magnetic negative selection, after which naive cells were positively selected on CD45RA and the remaining negative fraction served as the memory subset. Blood was obtained by leukapheresis, after which PBMCs were separated by Ficoll-Histopaque density gradient centrifugation and cryopreserved in liquid nitrogen vapor phase. Purity and quantity of every magnetically sorted T cell population were checked by analytical flow cytometry. From each sorted fraction, genomic DNA was isolated and quantified by UV absorbance on a Nanodrop 2000c. Measured from the cysteine to the phenylalanine, the CDR3 is 13 residues long. Only CDR3 DNA remains: 39 bases, in frame from the first base. CDR1 SGHAT and CDR2 FQNNGV are derived from the germline V gene. Cut back by 5 bases and 6 bases, the V and J ends lie 13 bases apart.

The count of this clone is one. The specificity of this receptor is unknown. It has no much larger one-base neighbor in the sample; base qualities were not kept. The sample consisted of memory CD4+ T cells sorted from blood. The cell subset or site label for this specimen denotes: CD45RA-negative fraction. The receptor was derived from a man between 18 and 35 years old in good health. The V and J segments used are TRBV11-2 and TRBJ1-2, with no confident D gene call. The CDR3 is CASSGRAGNGYTF. The sequence in DNA is TGTGCCAGCAGCGGACGGGCGGGGAATGGCTACACCTTC.